Below, one TCR beta chain is given with its context. Its specificity is not known. A much bigger clone sits one base away, suggesting this may be a read error. The CDR3 length is 13 residues. Germline lookup yields CDR1 SQVTM and CDR2 ANQGSEA. The sample is drawn from a study of early T cells in non-severe SARS-CoV-2 infection. Findings of the study overall: A preference for anti-spike CD8 responses marked VDJdb matching, which missed private and CD4 specificities.

TCRdb recomputed calls from the 5' RACE reads with MiXCR, one row per CDR3 protein. In the table there are fewer than 80,000 distinct CDR3 sequences, about 11% of which are singletons. Sample: whole blood, taken at baseline. The rearrangement uses TRBV29-1 and TRBJ2-3; D may be TRBD2 (5 bases). The sequence derives from an adult who was a healthcare worker with PCR-confirmed SARS-CoV-2 infection or an uninfected control (not recorded which). CDR3 nucleotide sequence: TGCAGCATTGACTGGCGGGCCACAGATACGCAGTATTTT. As protein: CSIDWRATDTQYF.